Below, one T cell receptor (beta chain) is given with its context. These data originate in a study of blood T cells in healthy people across ages. With a J-beta primer mix and a sample-barcoded 5' primer, a second PCR ran roughly 7 to 11 cycles. TCRdb passed the 5' RACE reads through MiXCR, listing each CDR3 protein once. This sample has approximately 690,000 distinct CDR3 sequences, with around 43% found just once. Donors were systemically healthy Caucasian individuals from Russia aged about 6 to 95 years. Material for sequencing was blood. This TCR came from a man aged 80 or over in good health.

The CDR3 DNA reads TGTGCCAGCAGTCCCAGGACCCTGCTTGAAGCTTTCTTT. Protein sequence: CASSPRTLLEAFF. The V and J genes are TRBV27 and TRBJ1-1; D uncertain. The length of the CDR3 is 13 residues. Trimming shortened V by 5 bases and J by 7 bases, and 14 bases separated the two germline ends. Per germline, CDR1 MNHEY and CDR2 SMNVEV (reference sequence).